The 8 T cell receptor beta chains reported below all come from one sample, sequenced in a study of blood T cell repertoires in COVID-19. Produced via immunoSEQ multiplex PCR; TCRdb's table is partial and in-frame only. The table records a few hundred thousand clones, 85% of them present only once. Material for sequencing was PBMCs or T cells enriched from blood (not recorded which). These TCRs come from a man aged 35-49 years who had recovered from COVID-19.

J is TRBJ2-5 and V is TRBV7-6; the D gene is possibly TRBD1 (5 bases). Germline-derived CDR1 and CDR2 are SGHVS and FNYEAQ. This CDR3 is built from 15 residues. Trimming cost V 3 bases and J 4 bases, with 15 bases left between them. For the CDR3, the DNA is TGTGCCAGCAGCTTCGACCAGGGTTCCGCAGAGACCCAGTACTTC. This sequence encodes CASSFDQGSAETQYF.

J is TRBJ1-1 and V is TRBV29-1; no clear D. CDR3 size: 13 residues. V lost 1 base and J 3 bases, leaving 9 bases between the germline ends. Germline V gene lookup returns CDR1 SQVTM and CDR2 ANQGSEA. Written as DNA, the CDR3 is TGCAGCGTTGAAGCCGGGAGAGACACTGAAGCTTTCTTT. Its protein product is CSVEAGRDTEAFF.

The genes are TRBV9 and TRBJ2-7; 8 nucleotides line up with TRBD1. The CDR3 is 14 residues long. Germline values: CDR1 SGDLS, CDR2 YYNGEE. V lost 4 bases and J lost 6; bases outside the gene matches: 9. CDR3 region: CASSLGQGVGEQYF. The CDR3 DNA is TGTGCCAGCAGCCTAGGACAGGGAGTGGGCGAGCAGTACTTC.

The rearrangement links TRBV5-4 to TRBJ2-3; 8 bases map to TRBD1. The CDR3 covers 15 residues. Germline-derived CDR1 and CDR2 are SGHNT and YYREEE (reference sequence). Unmatched junction bases numbered 5, after V lost 2 bases and J lost 3 bases. CDR3 nucleotide sequence: TGTGCCAGCAGCTTTTCGGACAGGGCGACAGATACGCAGTATTTT. As protein: CASSFSDRATDTQYF.

The gene calls are TRBV29-1 and TRBJ2-7; maybe TRBD1 (5 bases). This CDR3 has 14 residues. Germline V gene lookup returns CDR1 SQVTM and CDR2 ANQGSEA. Deletions cut 4 bases from V and 1 base from J, with 14 bases between. The CDR3 DNA reads TGCAGCGTTGTAACCCACCCAGGGTCCTACGAGCAGTACTTC. As protein: CSVVTHPGSYEQYF.

This clone has a single count. This chain uses TRBV27 with TRBJ1-6; D is unresolved. CDR1 MNHEY and CDR2 SMNVEV come from the germline V gene (reference sequence). The V end was cut by 5 bases, the J end by 9 bases, with 11 bases between. The CDR3 loop spans 13 amino acids. CDR3 sequence reads: CASSRSMFSPLHF. CDR3 DNA sequence: TGTGCCAGCAGTCGGAGTATGTTTTCACCCCTCCACTTT.

The CDR3 reads CASSLGAGDTQYF. CDR3 coding DNA: TGTGCCAGCAGTTTGGGGGCCGGAGATACGCAGTATTTT. The J gene is TRBJ2-3, the V gene TRBV28, with D possibly being TRBD1 (6 bases). Germline assignment: CDR1 MDHEN and CDR2 SYDVKM. With 3 bases removed from V and 5 bases from J, the gap between germline ends came to 9 bases. The CDR3 is 13 amino acids.

The gene calls are TRBV4-1 and TRBJ1-2, with 7 bases identical to TRBD1. V dropped 3 bases and J dropped 1; count of bases not matched to a gene: 8. The CDR3 totals 16 residues. Germline CDR1 MGHRA, CDR2 YSYEKL. The CDR3 loop reads CASSQQGGQVNYGYTF. The CDR3 bases are TGCGCCAGCAGCCAGCAAGGAGGACAGGTTAACTATGGCTACACCTTC.